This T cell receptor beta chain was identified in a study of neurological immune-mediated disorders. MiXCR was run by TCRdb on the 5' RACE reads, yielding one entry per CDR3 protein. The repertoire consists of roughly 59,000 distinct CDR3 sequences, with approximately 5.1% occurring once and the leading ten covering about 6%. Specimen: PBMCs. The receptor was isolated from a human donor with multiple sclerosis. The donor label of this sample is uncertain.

CDR3 coding DNA: TGTGCCAGCAGCCAAGGGACAGGGGGCCTGGGTTCACCCCTCCACTTT. Its translation is CASSQGTGGLGSPLHF. The chain recombines TRBV5-5 with TRBJ1-6, with 12 bases that match TRBD1. The CDR3 totals 16 residues. The ends lost 4 bases at V and 9 bases at J; junction bases unmatched: 8. Per the germline V gene, CDR1 is SGHKS and CDR2 is YYEKEE (reference sequence).